This record looks at one T cell receptor beta chain sequence and its context. This clonotype has ten or more counts. No cognate antigen has been identified for it. Base qualities are not recorded, but no much larger clone differs from it by a single base. Naive CD8 T cell libraries were made from about 21,000 to 970,000 sorted cells using 10%, 30% or 50% of purified RNA. On a BD FACSAria II, naive CD8 T cells were FACS-sorted as CD8+CD4-CCR7+CD45RA+ and collected into RLT Plus buffer. To test detection sensitivity, Jurkat RNA equal to some 11 TCR copies was added to samples of about 20,000-1,000,000 naive CD8 T cells. CD8 T cells were enriched with RosetteSep CD8+ T Cell Enrichment Cocktail and Ficoll-Paque, followed by ACK red cell lysis. Library construction relied on PCR. Sequencing used a NextSeq 500. Bulk TCR libraries were made following a previously described method, with the TCR primers given in Table S5. The Qiagen AllPrep DNA/RNA kit was used to purify total RNA. Before analysis, reads from multiple sequencing runs of the same library were pooled. The paper's data handling went like this. Reads were retained only if an exact TCR constant sequence was present, and the retained reads were trimmed to 150 nt and grouped according to their 12-nt molecular barcodes. Within each barcode group, reads were sub-clustered at a 15% Levenshtein threshold, and quality-weighted consensus sequences were built per RNA molecule. Non-functional sequences were removed, as were lower-count sequences one edit away from another. On the basis of fitting two negative binomial distributions, barcode sub-clusters with fewer than 20% of the maximum read count were discarded. TCRdb reran the public reads through fastp at Q25 and MiXCR, keeping productive beta chains. Each CDR3 protein gets just one entry, which takes the most common genes and DNA from the rows behind it. TCRdb's processing, not the study's, gives the V and J calls here. Across this sample there are nearly 650,000 distinct CDR3 sequences, with roughly 27% seen only once. The ten largest clones represent 0.78% of the sample.

These data originate in a study of molecular identifiers for immune sequencing clone quantification (dated by TCRdb to 2017 to 2018). With respect to the entire study: In a replicate experiment, RNA from around 20,000 or 100,000 naive CD8 T cells was split into five aliquots, four of which were sequenced. This methods study used CD8 T cells to benchmark TCR RNA copy counting and molecular-identifier clustering-based TCR repertoire sequencing (MIDCIRS).

The research as a whole found: Highly expanded clone sizes could be underestimated because identical TCR molecules may share a barcode. When barcode sub-clustering was left out, chimeric consensus sequences inflated TCR diversity, with chimeras reaching as high as 47%. Modeling gave around 3.3 recovered TCR RNA copies per cell versus approximately 9 by digital PCR, implying 25% to 30% capture efficiency. Even against a background of about 960,000 naive CD8 T cells, spiked-in Jurkat TCR RNA amounting to a single cell's worth was reported to be detectable. The naive libraries included spiked-in Jurkat TCR RNA (around 10 copies' worth), and this RNA is not part of the donor repertoire. In CMV-specific effector cells, clones with more than 20 RNA copies contained over 97% of molecules, whereas in naive cells such clones contained under 1% of molecules.

V gives up 0 bases and J gives up 1 base, and the segment between their germline ends measures 12 bases. Reading from cysteine to phenylalanine, the CDR3 counts 16 amino acids. Only the CDR3 portion is preserved as DNA: 48 bases, with reading frame beginning at the first base. The germline V gene provides CDR1 MGHRA and CDR2 YSYEKL. The clonotype comes from a human donor in good health. Some libraries in this study had Jurkat cell RNA spiked in. Sequencing used naive CD8+ T cells from blood, with Jurkat cell RNA spiked in. The cell subset or site label, read with the paper, signifies: FACS-sorted CD8+CD4-CCR7+CD45RA+ naive T cells. The chain links TRBV4-1 with TRBJ2-5; the D gene is unclear. The sequenced DNA: TGCGCCAGCAGCCAAGAGTCGGCCTTGGGCCAAGAGACCCAGTACTTC. It translates to CASSQESALGQETQYF.